The 4 T cell receptor beta chains listed next were all sequenced from one sample in a study of shared clonotypes between healthy human individuals. Here immunoSEQ multiplex PCR was the method, and the copy in TCRdb shows in-frame clones only, minus some. The repertoire has just over 2,000,000 clones, about 94% of them found once; the top ten carry 0.85% to 1.2%. Cells designated naive CD8 were CD45RO-negative and were positively selected for CCR7, with terminally differentiated effector memory CD45RA+ cells excluded. The sequenced sample was naive CD8+ T cells sorted from blood. The receptors derive from a young man in good health.

With respect to this clone: The sample holds other DNA sequences that translate to the same CDR3. V usage is TRBV7-9 and J usage is TRBJ2-1; TRBD2 agrees at 10 bases. The CDR3 runs 18 residues. The V segment lost 1 base and the J segment 0 bases; nucleotides outside the gene matches: 6. Per the germline V gene, CDR1 is SEHNR and CDR2 is FQNEAQ (reference sequence). This chain's CDR3 is CASSLGLAGESSYNEQFF. The CDR3 DNA is TGTGCCAGCAGCTTAGGGCTAGCGGGAGAGAGCTCCTACAATGAGCAGTTCTTC.

The genes are TRBV30 and TRBJ1-5; possibly TRBD1 for D (5 bases). The V end was cut by 5 bases, the J end by 6 bases, with 17 bases between. The CDR3 length is 14 residues. The germline V gene encodes CDR1 GTSNPN and CDR2 SVGIG (reference sequence). The CDR3 here is CAWGQTGGFQPQHF. CDR3 sequence (DNA): TGTGCCTGGGGCCAGACGGGGGGATTTCAGCCCCAGCATTTT.

Worth noting for this clone: This specimen includes other DNA sequences encoding the same CDR3. The chain recombines TRBV6-5 with TRBJ2-7; 8 bases match TRBD1. J lost 4 bases, V lost 2 bases, and 4 bases had no gene match. The germline gives CDR1 MNHEY, CDR2 SVGAGI. This CDR3 spans 14 amino acids. CDR3 DNA sequence: TGTGCCAGCAGTTACGGACAGGGAGCTTACGAGCAGTACTTC. This encodes CASSYGQGAYEQYF.

In regard to this clone: Mismatch with germline at one junction end may stem from a read error. J is TRBJ2-1 and V is TRBV7-7; D remains unclear. This CDR3 has 13 residues. In germline, CDR1 is SSHAT, CDR2 FNYEAQ (reference sequence). As DNA, the CDR3 is TGTGCTAGCAGCTTAGGAGAAAACAATGAGCAGTTCTTC. Protein product: CASSLGENNEQFF.